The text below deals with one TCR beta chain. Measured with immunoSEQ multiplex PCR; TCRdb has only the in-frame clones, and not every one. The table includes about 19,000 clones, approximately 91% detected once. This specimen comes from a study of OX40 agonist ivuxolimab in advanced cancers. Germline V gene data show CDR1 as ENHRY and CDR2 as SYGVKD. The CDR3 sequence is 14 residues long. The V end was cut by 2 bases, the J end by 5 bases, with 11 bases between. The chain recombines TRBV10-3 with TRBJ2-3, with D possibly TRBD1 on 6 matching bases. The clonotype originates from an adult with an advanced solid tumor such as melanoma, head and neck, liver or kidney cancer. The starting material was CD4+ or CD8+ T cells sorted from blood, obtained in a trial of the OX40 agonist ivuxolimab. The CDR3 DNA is TGTGCCATCAGTGAGGTCTCCAGGGGAGATACGCAGTATTTT. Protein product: CAISEVSRGDTQYF.